This T cell receptor (beta chain) appears in the sequencing data of a study of beta chain features in type 1 diabetes listed by TCRdb under 2018. Background for the entire study: Patients and healthy donors did not differ in mean age, gender distribution, total cell number or subset yield. A total of roughly 100 million sorted cells were examined across all samples, and the number of cells per subset was strongly correlated with RNA yield. The study compared the TCRB repertoires of sorted circulating CD4+ T cell subsets in recently diagnosed type 1 diabetes patients with those in matched healthy donors. Regulatory and stem cell-like memory subsets were isolated from only 8 patients and about eight healthy donors, whereas naive and central memory subsets came from all 28 donors. The full study reports these points: PCR may preferentially amplify shorter templates, but because patient and control samples were amplified and corrected together, any resulting skew would affect both groups equally. Because cDNA was sequenced instead of genomic DNA, highly expressing activated cells could be over-represented, though the groups showed no difference in activation or CD3 levels. Only small numbers of individuals were included in the HLA sub-analyses, which left unresolved whether HLA type had any influence on TCRB rearrangement. Patients with type 1 diabetes made fewer insertions and deleted more nucleotides at VDJ recombination sites, implying thymic rearrangement abnormalities. Naive, central memory and regulatory TCRB repertoires appeared more similar among patients than among healthy donors. Type 1 diabetes patients showed a moderate but significant shortening of TCRB CDR3 length in all four CD4+ subsets.

In this sample, this clone turned up a few times. Its specific antigen is unknown. Within one base of it there is no much larger clone, and no base qualities were kept. CDR1 SGHDT and CDR2 YYEEEE were looked up in the germline V gene. The V end gives up 3 bases and the J end 7 bases, leaving 13 bases in the junction not matched to a gene. The CDR3 goes from the cysteine to the phenylalanine over 16 residues. The DNA shown is the 48-base CDR3, in frame from base 1. From each donor, a single peripheral blood sample of about 110 mL on average was drawn into heparinised tubes. Using a panel that included CD45RO, CCR7, CD25, CD127, CD95 and CD27, naive, central memory, regulatory and stem cell-like memory CD4+ T cells were sorted on a BD FACSAria II. All sorted populations exceeded 98% purity. PBMCs were isolated immediately by Lymphoprep density gradient centrifugation and stained directly without culture. So that batch effects would be minimized, each experiment stained and sorted samples in pairs, pairing one healthy donor with one patient.

The entire isolated RNA was reverse transcribed using the High Capacity cDNA Reverse Transcription Kit, and thus expressed TCRB transcripts were sequenced. Deep immunoSEQ sequencing was performed on naive, central memory and regulatory T cell samples, with an average of approximately 4 million total reads per sample. Sorted cells were lysed in RLT buffer, and RNA was extracted using DNase-treated RNeasy Micro or Mini kits according to cell number. To prevent cross-contamination, every cell subset was processed on its own, while patient and healthy donor samples were processed together. Using the immunoSEQ multiplex PCR, TCRB sequences were amplified from cDNA into 87-bp fragments spanning the CDR3 region. Sequencing of the amplicons was done on the Illumina HiSeq platform. The original pipeline was this. PCR bias was corrected computationally using synthetic template baselines, and reads within Hamming distance 2 were collapsed, with unmergeable singletons discarded. Reads were aligned against IMGT to assign V, D and J genes, CDR3 length and insertions or deletions at six rearrangement sites. Within each subset, clonotype counts were normalized to sorted cell number, after which true diversity and Gini coefficients were computed with the tcR R package. Repertoire sharing was quantified using the overlap coefficient calculated on TCRB nucleotide sequences. Out-of-frame TCRB sequences from naive cells were analyzed as a proxy for the pre-selection repertoire. TCRdb took over this immuneACCESS table, retaining in-frame rearrangements with V and J assigned. Such tables are incomplete; in checked studies, under half of the missing clones stem from an unresolved V gene, and the remainder is unexplained. V and J calls and clone size are as listed in that table; D and trimming were resolved from the DNA. Present in this sample are 550,000 to 850,000 clones, about an eighth of which were seen just once. Jointly, the top ten make up 0.02% to 0.025% of the sample.

The receptor chain draws on TRBV5-6 and TRBJ2-7, with TRBD1 matching 10 junction bases. The receptor comes from a man aged 18 to 30 with type 1 diabetes. Sequenced sample: naive CD4+ T cells from blood. The intended sense of this specimen's cell subset or site label: true naive CD4+ T cells. The sequenced DNA: TGTGCCAGCAGCTGGGGTCCGGGACAGGGGACAAGGGAGCAGTACTTC. Its translation reads: CASSWGPGQGTREQYF.